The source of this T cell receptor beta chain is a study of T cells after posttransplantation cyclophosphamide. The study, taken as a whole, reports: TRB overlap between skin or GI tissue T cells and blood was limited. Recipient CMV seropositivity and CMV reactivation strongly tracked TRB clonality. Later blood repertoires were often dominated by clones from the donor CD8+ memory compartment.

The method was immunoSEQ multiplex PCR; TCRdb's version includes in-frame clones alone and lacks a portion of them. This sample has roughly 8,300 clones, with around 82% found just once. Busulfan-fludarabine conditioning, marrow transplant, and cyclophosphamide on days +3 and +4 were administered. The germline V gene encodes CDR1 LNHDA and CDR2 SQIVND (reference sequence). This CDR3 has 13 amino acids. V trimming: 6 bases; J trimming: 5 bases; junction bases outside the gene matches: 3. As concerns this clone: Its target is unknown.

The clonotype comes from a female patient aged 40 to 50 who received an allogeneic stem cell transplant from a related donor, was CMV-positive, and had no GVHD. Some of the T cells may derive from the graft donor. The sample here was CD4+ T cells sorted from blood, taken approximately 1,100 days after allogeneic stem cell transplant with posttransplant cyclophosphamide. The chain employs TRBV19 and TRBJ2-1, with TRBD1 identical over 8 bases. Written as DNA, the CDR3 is TGTGCCAGTAGAGGACAGGGCCACAATGAGCAGTTCTTC. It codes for CASRGQGHNEQFF.